This is a list of T cell receptor beta chains from one sample in a study of T cell changes during pregnancy in multiple sclerosis. TCRdb's copy holds only in-frame clones and misses some; the assay was immunoSEQ multiplex PCR. The sample has about 68,000 clones, 91% seen once. Sequenced material: peripheral blood, taken in the first trimester of pregnancy. The receptors were gathered from a female donor with multiple sclerosis, enrolled in a pregnancy study. The CDR3 runs from the conserved cysteine through the conserved F or W. D genes are given only for firm matches. Only some rows state a clone size, as once, few, many or a class for expanded clones.

NA	NA	TRBV18	TRBJ2-6	CASSLEQAPKDVLTF	TGTGCCAGCTCACTCGAACAGGCCCCAAAGGACGTCCTGACTTTC
NA	few	TRBV30	TRBJ1-1	CAGEGQWNTEAFF	TGTGCCGGCGAAGGACAGTGGAACACTGAAGCTTTCTTT
NA	once	TRBV27	TRBJ1-5	CASSPSVTVPTPGSYSNQPQHF	TGTGCCAGCAGCCCGTCCGTTACAGTCCCGACTCCGGGGTCTTATAGCAATCAGCCCCAGCATTTT
NA	NA	TRBV6-1	TRBJ1-1	CASSEPQGGGTEAFF	TGTGCCAGCAGTGAACCACAGGGTGGTGGGACTGAAGCTTTCTTT
TRBD1	NA	TRBV28	TRBJ1-1	CASSLPGGTEAFF	TGTGCCAGCAGTTTACCAGGGGGCACTGAAGCTTTCTTT
TRBD2	NA	TRBV9	TRBJ2-3	CASSVGVAGVVDTQYF	TGTGCCAGCAGCGTAGGCGTAGCGGGAGTAGTTGATACGCAGTATTTT
TRBD1	NA	TRBV7-3	TRBJ2-3	CASSSDRASSTDTQYF	TGTGCCAGCAGCTCAGACAGGGCTTCTAGCACAGATACGCAGTATTTT
TRBD2	NA	TRBV7-8	TRBJ2-1	CASSSNSLSGGPSRVYEQFF	TGTGCCAGCAGCTCCAACTCACTAAGCGGGGGGCCCTCTAGAGTATATGAGCAGTTCTTC
TRBD1	NA	TRBV6-1	TRBJ2-5	CASSARGRETQYF	TGTGCCAGCAGCGCCAGGGGGCGGGAGACCCAGTACTTC
NA	NA	TRBV10-3	TRBJ1-2	CAISRDPNYGYTF	TGTGCCATCTCGAGGGATCCTAACTATGGCTACACCTTC
NA	NA	TRBV7-2	TRBJ1-5	CASSLVLGAVNQPQHF	TGTGCCAGCAGCTTAGTGCTAGGGGCCGTCAATCAGCCCCAGCATTTT
TRBD1	NA	TRBV5-4	TRBJ1-1	CASSRDSNTEAFF	TGTGCCAGCAGCCGGGACAGCAACACTGAAGCTTTCTTT
TRBD2	NA	TRBV30	TRBJ2-5	CAHRTSAISTQYF	TGTGCCCATAGGACTAGCGCAATTTCGACCCAGTACTTC
NA	once	TRBV19	TRBJ2-3	CASSNPGSTDTQYF	TGTGCCAGTAGTAACCCGGGAAGCACAGATACGCAGTATTTT
NA	NA	TRBV4-1	TRBJ1-5	CASSQEAPGDITPQHF	TGCGCCAGCAGCCAAGAAGCACCCGGCGACATCACTCCCCAGCATTTT
TRBD1	NA	TRBV4-1	TRBJ1-1	CASSPRDSRNTEAFF	TGCGCCAGCAGCCCTAGGGACAGCCGAAACACTGAAGCTTTCTTT
TRBD1	NA	TRBV4-1	TRBJ1-6	CASSQATGRYNSPLHF	TGCGCCAGCAGCCAAGCGACAGGGCGATATAATTCACCCCTCCACTTT
NA	few	TRBV18	TRBJ1-2	CASSPMSGYDGYTF	TGTGCCAGCTCACCCATGTCAGGGTATGATGGCTACACCTTC
TRBD2	NA	TRBV7-3	TRBJ2-1	CASSLTGLAEQFF	TGTGCCAGCAGCTTAACCGGACTAGCGGAGCAGTTCTTC
NA	NA	TRBV7-9	TRBJ1-4	CASSLGGGRNEKLFF	TGTGCCAGCAGCTTGGGGGGGGGCAGGAACGAAAAACTGTTTTTT
NA	NA	TRBV9	TRBJ2-2	CASSVLYTGELFF	TGTGCCAGCAGCGTCCTATACACCGGGGAGCTGTTTTTT
TRBD2	NA	TRBV27	TRBJ2-1	CASSLSSGRAIYNEQFF	TGTGCCAGCAGTTTATCCAGCGGGAGGGCCATTTACAATGAGCAGTTCTTC
TRBD1	NA	TRBV7-2	TRBJ1-2	CASSRGQDYGYTF	TGTGCCAGCAGCCGCGGACAGGACTATGGCTACACCTTC